A selection of T cell receptor beta chains follows, all from one sample in a study of blood T cell repertoires in COVID-19. Libraries were prepared by immunoSEQ multiplex PCR; TCRdb keeps only in-frame clonotypes and omits some of them. The sample contains roughly 270,000 clones, 88% of which appear only once. The sample comprised peripheral blood. The receptors here all came from a man between 18 and 35 years old with active or convalescent COVID-19. CDR3s include the opening cysteine and the closing phenylalanine or tryptophan. A D gene is named only where the DNA matches it firmly. Only some rows state a clone size, as once, few, many or a class for expanded clones.

D	size	V	J	DNA	CDR3
TRBD2	-	TRBV15	TRBJ2-5	TGTGCCACCAGCAAGACTAGCGGGGTACGAGAGACCCAGTACTTC	CATSKTSGVRETQYF
-	-	TRBV5-6	TRBJ2-3	TGTGCCAGCAGCTCAACCCCCAGGGCTTCAGATACGCAGTATTTT	CASSSTPRASDTQYF
-	-	TRBV15	TRBJ1-4	TGTGCCACCAGCAGAGACAGGGCAACTAATGAAAAACTGTTTTTT	CATSRDRATNEKLFF
TRBD1	-	TRBV7-9	TRBJ2-7	TGTGCCAGCAGCCAAGGACAGGGAGAGATATACGAGCAGTACTTC	CASSQGQGEIYEQYF
TRBD2	-	TRBV6-6	TRBJ2-5	TGTGCCAGCAGTCCCGGAGGGCGCGGGGGAGGTTTAGAGACCCAGTACTTC	CASSPGGRGGGLETQYF
-	-	TRBV7-2	TRBJ1-1	TGTGCCAGCAGCTTAGGCCGGGAATACACTGAAGCTTTCTTT	CASSLGREYTEAFF
TRBD1	-	TRBV7-9	TRBJ1-4	TGTGCCAGCAGCTTAAGACAGGGAGGCGAAAAACTGTTTTTT	CASSLRQGGEKLFF
-	few	TRBV21-1	TRBJ1-1	TGTGCCAGCAGCCCCCTCGGGGGAAGCGAAGCTTTCTTT	CASSPLGGSEAFF
TRBD2	-	TRBV13	TRBJ2-3	TGTGCCAGCAGCACGCGCGGGGGGGCAAATACGCAGTATTTT	CASSTRGGANTQYF
TRBD1	-	TRBV4-2	TRBJ1-6	TGTGCCAGCAGCCAAGATCGAGGGGGCGGCCTCTATAATTCACCCCTCCACTTT	CASSQDRGGGLYNSPLHF